A single sample is the source of the 26 T cell receptor beta chains below, sequenced in a study of beta chain features in type 1 diabetes. Expressed TCRB transcripts were sequenced, since all the RNA that had been isolated was reverse transcribed. Produced via immunoSEQ multiplex PCR; TCRdb's table is partial and in-frame only. The sample shows nearly 250,000 clones, 68% of them seen only once. Sequencing was performed on naive CD4+ T cells from blood. Source of these receptors: a man aged 30 to 39 in good health.

CDR3 loop: CASSQELAGGLSYNEQFF. In DNA form, the CDR3 reads TGTGCCAGCAGCCAAGAACTAGCGGGCGGCCTCTCCTACAATGAGCAGTTCTTC. The chain recombines TRBV4-2 with TRBJ2-1; 9 nucleotides align to TRBD2. CDR3 length equals 18 residues. In germline, CDR1 is LGHNA, CDR2 YNFKEQ. After removal of 0 bases from V and 0 bases from J, the junction contained 6 bases not matched to a gene.

The rearrangement links TRBV4-1 to TRBJ2-4; perhaps TRBD2 as D (5 bases). Between the trimmed V and J ends, which lost 1 base and 5 bases, there was a span of 6 bases. The CDR3 is 13 residues long. Germline CDR1 reads MGHRA; CDR2 reads YSYEKL. The CDR3 loop reads CASSQVGENIQYF. The CDR3 coding sequence is TGCGCCAGCAGCCAAGTCGGGGAAAACATTCAGTACTTC.

The gene calls are TRBV29-1 and TRBJ2-1; the match to TRBD2 covers 9 bases. This CDR3 is built from 13 residues. The V and J ends lost 6 bases and 8 bases, in that order; junction bases with no gene match: 8. CDR1 is SQVTM, CDR2 ANQGSEA, per germline. CDR3 DNA: TGCAGCGTAGGCGGGAGGGCCATACATGAGCAGTTCTTC. It translates to CSVGGRAIHEQFF.

The J gene is TRBJ2-1, the V gene TRBV29-1; tentatively, D is TRBD1 (6 bases). Germline assignment: CDR1 SQVTM and CDR2 ANQGSEA. This CDR3 contains 14 residues. With 8 bases removed from V and 6 bases from J, the gap between germline ends came to 20 bases. In DNA, the CDR3 is TGCAGCTCCCTTCGGTGGGGGCGCGGCAATGAGCAGTTCTTC. It is translated as CSSLRWGRGNEQFF.

This rearrangement joins TRBV5-8 to TRBJ2-5, with D maybe TRBD1 (7 bases). The CDR3 spans 15 residues. Trimming pared 3 bases from V and 2 bases from J, leaving 14 bases between. Germline CDR1 is SGHTS and CDR2 is YDEGEE. CDR3 in DNA: TGTGCCAGCAGCTGGCACAGGGGAGGTCAAGAGACCCAGTACTTC. It yields the protein CASSWHRGGQETQYF.

The rearrangement links TRBV6-5 to TRBJ2-7; 7 bases align to TRBD1. This CDR3 has 14 amino acids. The ends lost 4 bases at V and 5 bases at J; junction bases unmatched: 8. CDR1 and CDR2 (germline): MNHEY, SVGAGI. CDR3 loop: CASSSKTGQHEQYF. As DNA, the CDR3 is TGTGCCAGCAGTTCCAAGACAGGGCAGCACGAGCAGTACTTC.

V gene TRBV15 combines with J gene TRBJ2-7; no reliable D call. The CDR3 covers 14 residues. Per germline, CDR1 LNHNV and CDR2 YYDKDF (reference sequence). V shed 0 bases and J shed 0 bases, with 6 bases lying between them. The CDR3 sequence: CATSRDGLSYEQYF. CDR3 sequence (DNA): TGTGCCACCAGCAGAGATGGCCTCTCCTACGAGCAGTACTTC.

The rearrangement links TRBV1 to TRBJ2-7. TRBV1 is tagged as a pseudogene. The CDR3 is 18 amino acids. CDR3 protein: CTSSLWLHSAKNPYEQYF. In DNA form, the CDR3 reads TGCACCAGCAGCCTCTGGCTTCATTCAGCCAAGAACCCCTACGAGCAGTACTTC.

The rearrangement joins TRBV2 to TRBJ2-3; D remains unclear. This CDR3 is built from 12 residues. The ends were cut back, 6 bases at V and 7 bases at J, with 11 bases in the middle. From germline, CDR1 is SNHLY and CDR2 FYNNEI. The CDR3 spells CASRLPWHTQYF. CDR3 coding DNA: TGTGCCAGCAGGCTCCCGTGGCATACGCAGTATTTT.

V is TRBV13 and J is TRBJ1-1; D unclear. In germline, CDR1 is PRHDT, CDR2 FYEKMQ (reference sequence). V was trimmed by 4 bases and J by 0 bases, leaving 9 bases between them. CDR3 length: 14 residues. CDR3 in DNA: TGTGCCAGCAGCTCTGGACGGATGAACACTGAAGCTTTCTTT. Amino acid sequence: CASSSGRMNTEAFF.

The V and J genes are TRBV28 and TRBJ1-2; D uncertain. The CDR3 has 13 residues. Trimming cost V 2 bases and J 8 bases, with 12 bases left between them. From germline, CDR1 is MDHEN and CDR2 SYDVKM. The CDR3 DNA reads TGTGCCAGCAGTTTAAGCGAGCGGTACGGCTACACCTTC. The encoded protein is CASSLSERYGYTF.

V is TRBV5-4 and J is TRBJ1-6; 8 bases line up with TRBD1. This CDR3 region has 14 residues. CDR1 is SGHNT, CDR2 YYREEE, per germline (reference sequence). V was pared by 1 base and J by 10 bases, with 4 bases of the junction left unmatched. In DNA, the CDR3 is TGTGCCAGCAGCTTGAAGACAGGGGACTCACCCCTCCACTTT. It encodes CASSLKTGDSPLHF.

Only a few counts were recorded for this clone. The chain carries TRBV18 and TRBJ2-4; TRBD1 matches at 7 bases. The CDR3 is 13 residues long. V lost 6 bases and J lost 6; bases outside the gene matches: 5. Looked up from germline, CDR1 is KGHSH and CDR2 is LQKENI. This chain's CDR3 is CASSKGALNIQYF. The CDR3 DNA follows: TGTGCCAGCTCGAAGGGGGCCCTAAACATTCAGTACTTC. The variable domain in full, completed from reference TRBV18 and TRBJ2-4, reads NAGVMQNPRHLVRRRGQEARLRCSPMKGHSHVYWYRQLPEEGLKFMVYLQKENIIDESGMPKERFSAEFPKEGPSILRIQQVVRGDSAAYFCASSKGALNIQYFGAGTRLSVL.

This chain connects TRBV7-9 to TRBJ1-1; D gene ambiguous. Germline assignment: CDR1 SEHNR and CDR2 FQNEAQ (reference sequence). V lost 5 bases, J lost 2 bases, and 9 bases lay in between. The CDR3 runs to 13 residues. CDR3 bases: TGTGCCAGCAGCACGAAAGAAAACACTGAAGCTTTCTTT. It specifies CASSTKENTEAFF.

CDR3 DNA: TGTGCCAGCAGAAAGGTGGCGAATGAGCAGTTCTTC. This codes for CASRKVANEQFF. The J gene is TRBJ2-1, the V gene TRBV7-2; D uncertain. This CDR3 contains 12 residues. Germline V lookup: CDR1 SGHTA, CDR2 FQGNSA. Trimming cost V 6 bases and J 7 bases, with 10 bases left between them.

CDR3 sequence: CSAEGRGENYGYTF. As DNA, the CDR3 is TGCAGCGCAGAGGGTCGGGGGGAGAACTATGGCTACACCTTC. J is TRBJ1-2 and V is TRBV29-1, with D possibly TRBD1 on 5 matching bases. The CDR3 contains 14 residues. V was shortened by 7 bases and J by 2 bases, with 17 bases between the two germline ends. Germline V lookup: CDR1 SQVTM, CDR2 ANQGSEA.

The rearrangement links TRBV30 to TRBJ1-5, with a tentative D call TRBD1 (6 bases). The V gene lost 0 bases and the J gene lost 3 bases, with 12 bases spanning the gap. The germline CDR1 and CDR2 sequences are GTSNPN and SVGIG (reference sequence). The CDR3 spans 15 residues. CDR3 amino acids: CAWSVHAGVNQPQHF. CDR3 in DNA: TGTGCCTGGAGTGTACATGCAGGGGTCAATCAGCCCCAGCATTTT. The variable domain in full, completed from reference TRBV30 and TRBJ1-5, reads SQTIHQWPATLVQPVGSPLSLECTVEGTSNPNLYWYRQAAGRGLQLLFYSVGIGQISSEVPQNLSASRPQDRQFILSSKKLLLSDSGFYLCAWSVHAGVNQPQHFGDGTRLSIL.

The rearrangement links TRBV19 to TRBJ2-1; TRBD2 aligns across 7 bases. The V gene's germline CDR1 is LNHDA and CDR2 SQIVND (reference sequence). The junction had 4 bases not matched to a gene; V was cut back by 6 bases and J by 8 bases. There are 12 residues in the CDR3. CDR3 DNA: TGTGCCAGTAGCGGGAGGACCGATGAGCAGTTCTTC. Translation gives CASSGRTDEQFF.

This chain links TRBV29-1 with TRBJ2-1, with 8 bases identical to TRBD2. The CDR3 runs to 13 residues. The V and J ends lost 7 bases and 5 bases, in that order; junction bases with no gene match: 7. Germline CDR1 and CDR2: SQVTM and ANQGSEA. CDR3 region: CSAAPLADNEQFF. The DNA for the CDR3 is TGCAGCGCAGCCCCACTAGCGGACAATGAGCAGTTCTTC.

This clone turned up a few times. The CDR3 DNA is TGCAGCGTTGGGGGGAATAGCAATCAGCCCCAGCATTTT. Amino acids: CSVGGNSNQPQHF. The gene calls are TRBV29-1 and TRBJ1-5; TRBD1 is a possible D gene (5 bases). The CDR3 runs to 13 residues. Trimming left V 4 bases short and J 0 bases short, with 7 bases between. From germline, CDR1 is SQVTM and CDR2 ANQGSEA.

The rearrangement links TRBV9 to TRBJ2-7, with 9 nucleotides matching TRBD1. V trimming: 4 bases; J trimming: 3 bases; junction bases outside the gene matches: 5. CDR1 and CDR2 from the germline V gene are SGDLS and YYNGEE. CDR3 length equals 14 residues. For the CDR3, the DNA is TGTGCCAGCAGCCCCGAGGACAGGGGCTACGAGCAGTACTTC. Its protein is CASSPEDRGYEQYF.

This chain joins TRBV30 and TRBJ1-1; D might be TRBD1 (5 bases). The CDR3 spans 15 residues. Per germline, CDR1 GTSNPN and CDR2 SVGIG (reference sequence). Trimming cost V 7 bases and J 1 base, with 19 bases left between them. CDR3 region: CAFSLMQGKNTEAFF. Written as DNA, the CDR3 is TGTGCCTTTTCCCTAATGCAGGGCAAGAACACTGAAGCTTTCTTT.

The table lists this clone with a few counts. CDR3 sequence: CASSAESQETQYF. The CDR3 region has the DNA TGTGCCAGCAGTGCGGAGAGCCAAGAGACCCAGTACTTC. This sequence joins TRBV2 and TRBJ2-5; the D is unclear. Trimming removed 4 bases at V and 1 base at J, with 7 bases between. CDR1 is SNHLY and CDR2 is FYNNEI in the germline V gene. The CDR3 runs 13 residues.

V gene TRBV7-2 combines with J gene TRBJ2-5, with D possibly matching TRBD2 (5 bases). Trimming left V 0 bases short and J 7 bases short, with 21 bases between. CDR3 length equals 17 residues. The germline gives CDR1 SGHTA, CDR2 FQGNSA. The CDR3 nucleotides read TGTGCCAGCAGCTTAGCGGACTTCGGCGGCCGGCTGGGGACCCAGTACTTC. As protein: CASSLADFGGRLGTQYF. The full variable domain, with the rest looked up from reference TRBV7-2 and TRBJ2-5, is GAGVSQSPSNKVTEKGKDVELRCDPISGHTALYWYRQSLGQGLEFLIYFQGNSAPDKSGLPSDRFSAERTGGSVSTLTIQRTQQEDSAVYLCASSLADFGGRLGTQYFGPGTRLLVL.

V and J are TRBV5-1 and TRBJ1-2, with TRBD1 matching over 7 bases. V shed 4 bases, J shed 0 bases, and the junction held 6 bases outside the gene matches. Per germline, CDR1 SGHRS and CDR2 YFSETQ. The CDR3 loop spans 15 amino acids. This CDR3 is CASSKGQPTNYGYTF. In DNA, the CDR3 is TGCGCCAGCAGCAAGGGACAGCCAACTAACTATGGCTACACCTTC. The variable domain in full, completed from reference TRBV5-1 and TRBJ1-2, reads KAGVTQTPRYLIKTRGQQVTLSCSPISGHRSVSWYQQTPGQGLQFLFEYFSETQRNKGNFPGRFSGRQFSNSRSEMNVSTLELGDSALYLCASSKGQPTNYGYTFGSGTRLTVV.

The chain links TRBV5-1 to TRBJ1-1; D remains ambiguous. The germline CDR1 and CDR2 sequences are SGHRS and YFSETQ. The ends were cut back, 0 bases at V and 0 bases at J, with 6 bases in the middle. The CDR3 spans 14 residues. This chain's CDR3 is CASSLGSVNTEAFF. In DNA, the CDR3 is TGCGCCAGCAGCTTGGGGTCGGTGAACACTGAAGCTTTCTTT.